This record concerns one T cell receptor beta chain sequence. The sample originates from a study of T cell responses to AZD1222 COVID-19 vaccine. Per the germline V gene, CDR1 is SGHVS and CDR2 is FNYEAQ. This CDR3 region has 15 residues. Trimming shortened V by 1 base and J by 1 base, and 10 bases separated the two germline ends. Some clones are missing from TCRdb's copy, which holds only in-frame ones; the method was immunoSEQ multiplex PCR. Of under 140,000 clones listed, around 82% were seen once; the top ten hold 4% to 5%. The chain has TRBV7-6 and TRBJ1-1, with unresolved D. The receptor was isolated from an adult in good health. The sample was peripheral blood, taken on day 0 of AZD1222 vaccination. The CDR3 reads CASSLGAGTNTEAFF. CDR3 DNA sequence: TGTGCCAGCAGCTTAGGAGCAGGAACGAACACTGAAGCTTTCTTT.